This T cell receptor (beta chain) was profiled in a study of CD8+CD57+ T cells in acquired aplastic anemia. CDR1 WSHSY and CDR2 SAAADI come from the germline V gene. With 3 bases removed from V and 1 base from J, the gap between germline ends came to 9 bases. The CDR3 consists of 14 residues. This clonotype was seen only a few times. Patients picked for sequencing had shown CD8+CD57+ cell expansion detected by flow cytometry. Genomic DNA was employed as the template in profiling TCR beta VDJ and CDR3. TCRdb reprocessed the reads with MiXCR, giving one entry per CDR3 protein. The sample contains 180,000 or so distinct CDR3 sequences, roughly 50% of which appear only once.

The sample taken for sequencing was sorted CD4+, CD8+, or CD8+CD57+ T cells (not recorded which) from PBMCs. The V call is TRBV10-2, the J call TRBJ2-5; a possible D gene is TRBD2 (6 bases). This clonotype was obtained from a human donor with aplastic anemia. The CDR3, as DNA: TGCGCCAGCAGTGATCGGGGGACCCAAGAGACCCAGTACTTC. It yields the protein CASSDRGTQETQYF.